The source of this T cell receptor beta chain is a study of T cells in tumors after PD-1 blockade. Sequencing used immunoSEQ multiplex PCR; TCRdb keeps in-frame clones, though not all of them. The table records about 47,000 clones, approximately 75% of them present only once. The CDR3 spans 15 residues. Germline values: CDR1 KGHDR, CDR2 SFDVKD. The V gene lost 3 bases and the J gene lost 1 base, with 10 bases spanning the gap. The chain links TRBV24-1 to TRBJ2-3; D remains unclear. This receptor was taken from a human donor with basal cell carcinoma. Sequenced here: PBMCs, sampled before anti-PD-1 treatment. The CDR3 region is CATSDRRGGTDTQYF. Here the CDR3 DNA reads TGTGCCACCAGTGATCGGAGAGGTGGCACAGATACGCAGTATTTT.